The entry below describes one T cell receptor (beta chain). Its antigen remains unidentified. Given a much more abundant clone one base away, this may be a read error. Library preparation (for TCRbeta) was performed with unique molecular identifiers. Each CDR3 protein is one row after TCRdb ran MiXCR on the PCR reads. The repertoire holds about 200,000 distinct CDR3 sequences, 6.3% seen once, with roughly 4.8% in the top ten. This sample is part of a study of T-cell reconstitution after alpha-beta-depleted transplantation in children. CDR1 is SGHKS and CDR2 is YYEKEE in the germline V gene (reference sequence). The CDR3 has 15 residues. General study findings and limits: The study traced high day-60 TCRbeta diversity in some patients to surviving recipient T cells and thymic progenitors.

This sequence was found in a girl under three years old with combined immunodeficiency, due to receive a stem cell transplant. This sequence joins TRBV5-5 and TRBJ2-7, with D tentatively TRBD1 (5 bases). The sequencing used PBMCs, collected before TCRalphabeta/CD19-depleted stem cell transplant. CDR3 bases: TGTGCCAGCATCCTGGGGCAGTGGGGCAGCTACGAGGAGTACTTC. It is translated as CASILGQWGSYEEYF.